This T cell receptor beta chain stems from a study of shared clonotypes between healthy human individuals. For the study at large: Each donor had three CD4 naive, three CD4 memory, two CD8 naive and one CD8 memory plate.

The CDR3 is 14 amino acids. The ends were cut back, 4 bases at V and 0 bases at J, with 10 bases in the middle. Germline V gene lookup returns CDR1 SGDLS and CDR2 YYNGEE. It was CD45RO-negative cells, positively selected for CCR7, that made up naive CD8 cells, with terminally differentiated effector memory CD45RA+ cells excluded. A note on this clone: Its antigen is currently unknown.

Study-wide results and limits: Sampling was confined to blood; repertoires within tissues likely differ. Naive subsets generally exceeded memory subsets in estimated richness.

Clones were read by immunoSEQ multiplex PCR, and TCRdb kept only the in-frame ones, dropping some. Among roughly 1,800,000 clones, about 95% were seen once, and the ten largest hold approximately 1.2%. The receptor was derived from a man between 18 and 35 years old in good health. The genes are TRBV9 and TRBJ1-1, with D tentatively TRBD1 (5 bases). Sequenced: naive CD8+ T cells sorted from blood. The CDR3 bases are TGTGCCAGCAGCACCAGGGACTTGAACACTGAAGCTTTCTTT. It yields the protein CASSTRDLNTEAFF.